This record concerns one T cell receptor (beta chain) sequence. These data originate in a study of shared T cell receptors in the human thymus. Unmatched junction bases numbered 10, after V lost 4 bases and J lost 5 bases. CDR1 is SGHAT and CDR2 is FQNNGV in the germline V gene. The CDR3 consists of 15 residues. TCRdb keeps only in-frame clones here, not all; method: immunoSEQ multiplex PCR. Altogether 720,000 or so clones are present, over 75% being singletons, with the ten largest covering about 0.0098%. This same sample was also taken into another study, of human thymus T cells. This second report adds: Corrective surgery for congenital heart defects was being performed on the healthy Finnish infants who served as donors. Thymic resections from corrective heart surgery supplied the tissue. Gene usage (both V and J) appeared biased in thymic and blood repertoires.

This TCR was sampled from a girl less than two years old with a congenital heart defect. V usage is TRBV11-2 and J usage is TRBJ1-2; TRBD1 aligns across 7 bases. Sequencing was done on a sample of thymocytes. CDR3 sequence: CASSSVGDSGYGYTF. The CDR3 bases are TGTGCCAGCAGCTCCGTAGGGGACAGTGGGTATGGCTACACCTTC. The full variable domain, its missing parts supplied by reference TRBV11-2 and TRBJ1-2, is EAGVAQSPRYKIIEKRQSVAFWCNPISGHATLYWYQQILGQGPKLLIQFQNNGVVDDSQLPKDRFSAERLKGVDSTLKIQPAKLEDSAVYLCASSSVGDSGYGYTFGSGTRLTVV.